The source of this T cell receptor (beta chain) is a study of blood T cell repertoires in COVID-19. Before being deemed recovered, Cohort 3 donors had two negative PCRs, clearance, or symptom resolution. This CDR3 region has 15 residues. Germline lookup yields CDR1 SGHDN and CDR2 FVKESK. Trimming removed 2 bases from V and 4 bases from J, with 13 bases in between. The method was immunoSEQ multiplex PCR; TCRdb's version includes in-frame clones alone and lacks a portion of them. The table includes under 300,000 clones, about 89% detected once. The receptor's source is a woman aged 18-29 years who had recovered from COVID-19. The V gene is TRBV14, the J gene TRBJ2-3, with a possible D match to TRBD1 (5 bases). Sequenced input: PBMCs or T cells enriched from blood (not recorded which). CDR3 DNA sequence: TGTGCCAGCAGCCAAATCCAGGGATTCCCAGATACGCAGTATTTT. Translating it yields CASSQIQGFPDTQYF.